The 8 T cell receptor beta chains below were found in one sample sequenced in a study of blood T cells in healthy people across ages. Combining a sample-barcoded 5' primer with a J-beta primer mix, a second PCR ran for about 7 to 11 cycles. TCRdb called the 5' RACE reads again in MiXCR, with one record for every CDR3 protein. The table shows roughly 1,300,000 distinct CDR3 sequences, with around 55% occurring only once. The sequenced sample was blood. The receptors come from a man aged 18 to 30 in good health.

This clonotype appeared a few times. The CDR3 DNA follows: TGTGCCAGCAGTTTATTACAGGGGGACATTCAGTACTTC. Translated: CASSLLQGDIQYF. The chain couples TRBV28 to TRBJ2-7; 8 positions agree with TRBD1. The J call could be wrong; TRBJ2-4 is a better fit for the DNA end. Per the germline V gene, CDR1 is MDHEN and CDR2 is SYDVKM. The CDR3 length is 13 residues.

This clonotype has only a few counts. The V call is TRBV29-1, the J call TRBJ2-1, with D perhaps matching TRBD1 or TRBD2 (6 bases each). The CDR3 is 18 amino acids. Per germline, CDR1 SQVTM and CDR2 ANQGSEA. Trimming cost V 2 bases and J 7 bases, with 27 bases left between them. CDR3 region: CSVERTQGILVGGNEQFF. CDR3 nucleotide sequence: TGCAGCGTTGAACGGACACAGGGTATTTTAGTGGGAGGTAATGAGCAGTTCTTC.

The chain joins TRBV11-2 to TRBJ2-6; D ambiguous. The germline V and J ends were trimmed by 4 bases and 0 bases, with 16 bases remaining between them. Germline V gene sequence: CDR1 SGHAT, CDR2 FQNNGV. This CDR3 is built from 18 residues. The CDR3 sequence is CASSSLGTFRSGANVLTF. The CDR3 DNA is TGTGCCAGCAGCTCCCTGGGTACTTTCCGCTCTGGGGCCAACGTCCTGACTTTC.

CDR3 in DNA: TGTGCCAGCAGTTTAAATCTCGGCGGGGGGAAGGAGCAGTTCTTC. Residues: CASSLNLGGGKEQFF. The chain couples TRBV12-3 or TRBV12-4 to TRBJ2-1; 8 bases agree with TRBD2. The V gene end was trimmed by 2 bases and the J gene end by 10 bases; junction bases not matched to a gene: 10. This CDR3 is built from 15 residues.

J is TRBJ1-6 and V is TRBV7-8; D not resolved. Trimming took off 4 bases at V and 7 bases at J, with 17 bases between the two ends. Germline loops: CDR1 SGHVS, CDR2 FQNEAQ. The CDR3 runs 16 residues. Here the CDR3 DNA reads TGTGCCAGCAGCTCCTCATCTGGGATGGGGAATTCACCCCTCCACTTT. Amino acid sequence: CASSSSSGMGNSPLHF.

The rearrangement uses TRBV7-2 and TRBJ2-3; TRBD2 is a possible D gene (7 bases). Per the germline V gene, CDR1 is SGHTA and CDR2 is FQGNSA. The CDR3 covers 14 residues. V was trimmed by 4 bases and J by 7 bases, leaving 15 bases between them. The CDR3 sequence: CASSSGGGAYTQYF. In nucleotides, the CDR3 is TGTGCCAGCAGCTCTGGTGGGGGGGCCTATACGCAGTATTTT.

CDR3 residues: CAIRTSRDLKETQYF. The CDR3 nucleotides read TGTGCCATCAGGACCTCCCGGGACTTGAAAGAGACCCAGTACTTC. The chain employs TRBV10-3 and TRBJ2-5; D might be TRBD2 (6 bases). With 6 bases removed from V and 3 bases from J, the gap between germline ends came to 17 bases. From germline, CDR1 is ENHRY and CDR2 SYGVKD. The CDR3 has 15 residues.

This clonotype was detected only a few times. The chain links TRBV4-1 to TRBJ2-1; D may correspond to TRBD1 or TRBD2 (5 bases each). The CDR3 contains 14 residues. V was trimmed by 1 base and J by 10 bases, leaving 14 bases between them. Germline values: CDR1 MGHRA, CDR2 YSYEKL. CDR3 DNA: TGCGCCAGCAGCCAAGCCCAGGTGGGGGTAGAGCAGTTCTTC. It codes for CASSQAQVGVEQFF.